This is a list of T cell receptor beta chains from one sample in a study of beta chain features in type 1 diabetes. Measured with immunoSEQ multiplex PCR; TCRdb has only the in-frame clones, and not every one. The sample consists of 150,000 to 200,000 clones, 7.5% to 8.5% of them appearing once. Material: central memory CD4+ T cells from blood. Source of these receptors: a man aged 18 to 30 with type 1 diabetes. CDR3s include the opening cysteine and the closing phenylalanine or tryptophan. Fields, in order: clone size, D gene, V gene, J gene, CDR3 DNA, CDR3 protein. The D gene is left open where the match is weak. Only some rows state a clone size, as once, few, many or a class for expanded clones.

>NA|NA|TRBV7-2|TRBJ2-7
TGTGCCAGCAGCTTCAAACTAGACCGGGCGTACGAGCAGTACTTC
CASSFKLDRAYEQYF
>few|NA|TRBV10-3|TRBJ2-1
TGTGCCAGCCGGGAAGAGGGAAAAAATGAGCAGTTCTTC
CASREEGKNEQFF
>NA|TRBD1|TRBV29-1|TRBJ1-2
TGCAGCGTTGAGGGCAGGGGGCAAAGCTATGGCTACACCTTC
CSVEGRGQSYGYTF
>few|NA|TRBV4-2|TRBJ2-7
TGTGCCAGCAGCCAAGATCGGTCGGCCTACGAGCAGTACTTC
CASSQDRSAYEQYF
>NA|NA|TRBV5-8|TRBJ2-5
TGTGCCAGCAGCTTGGACGGGTACCAAGAGACCCAGTACTTC
CASSLDGYQETQYF
>few|NA|TRBV28|TRBJ1-2
TGTGCCAGCAGTTTCCCACAGGAGCGCTATGGCTACACCTTC
CASSFPQERYGYTF
>few|TRBD1|TRBV18|TRBJ1-2
TGTGCCAGCTCACCATCTTCCCAAGGGACAGGGCACGTCTACACCTTC
CASSPSSQGTGHVYTF
>few|NA|TRBV18|TRBJ2-1
TGTGCCAGCTCACCGGTGAGCGGAGAGAATGAGCAGTTCTTC
CASSPVSGENEQFF
>NA|NA|TRBV25-1|TRBJ2-4
TGTGCCAGCAGTGGGGGATCGGGGTCAGGTGCGAACATTCAGTACTTC
CASSGGSGSGANIQYF
>NA|TRBD2|TRBV27|TRBJ2-1
TGTGCCAGCAGTTTTAGCGGGGGGGCTTGGAATGAGCAGTTCTTC
CASSFSGGAWNEQFF
>NA|TRBD2|TRBV2|TRBJ2-3
TGTGCCAGGGCTAGCGGGGGGGCTTCAGATACGCAGTATTTT
CARASGGASDTQYF
>NA|TRBD2|TRBV6-5|TRBJ2-1
TGTGCCATCGGGGGGGCTTCCTACAATGAGCAGTTCTTC
CAIGGASYNEQFF
>few|NA|TRBV4-2|TRBJ2-2
TGTGCCAGCAACCAAAATACCCCGGGGTTCACCGGGGAGCTGTTTTTT
CASNQNTPGFTGELFF
>NA|TRBD1|TRBV30|TRBJ2-7
TGTGCCTGGAGTCGGGCAGGGGGCACCGACGAGCAGTACTTC
CAWSRAGGTDEQYF
>many|NA|TRBV20-1|TRBJ1-2
TGCAGTGCCGCAGTTGGCTATGGCTACACCTTC
CSAAVGYGYTF
>NA|TRBD2|TRBV7-2|TRBJ2-2
TGTGCCAGCAGTCCGAGAGCGGGGGGGAACACCGGGGAGCTGTTTTTT
CASSPRAGGNTGELFF
>NA|TRBD1|TRBV28|TRBJ1-1
TGTGCCAGCCACGAATTTCCTGGACAGGGGAACACTGAAGCTTTCTTT
CASHEFPGQGNTEAFF
>NA|TRBD1|TRBV15|TRBJ1-1
TGTGCCACCAGCCCCCGACTTGGGACAGGCGACATGAACACTGAAGCTTTCTTT
CATSPRLGTGDMNTEAFF
>NA|TRBD1|TRBV6-5|TRBJ2-3
TGTGCCAGCACCCTAGCAGGGGGAGATACGCAGTATTTT
CASTLAGGDTQYF
>NA|NA|TRBV4-3|TRBJ2-7
TGCGCCAGCAGCCAAGACGCGCCTCCACCCTACGAGCAGTACTTC
CASSQDAPPPYEQYF
>few|NA|TRBV30|TRBJ1-5
TGTGCCTACCGGGACCTCGGGGGAGACAATCAGCCCCAGCATTTT
CAYRDLGGDNQPQHF
>few|NA|TRBV5-4|TRBJ2-5
TGTGCCAGTGACTCAGGACAGGGAGGGAGGGAGACCCAGTACTTC
CASDSGQGGRETQYF
>NA|TRBD2|TRBV28|TRBJ2-1
TGTGCCAGCAGTTTCCCGACTAGCGGGAGAGACTACAATGAGCAGTTCTTC
CASSFPTSGRDYNEQFF
>few|NA|TRBV10-3|TRBJ2-7
TGTGCCATCAGTGACGGCAGGGGATACGAGCAGTACTTC
CAISDGRGYEQYF
>NA|TRBD2|TRBV27|TRBJ2-1
TGTGCCAGCAGTGTGACTAGCCTGAGCTCCTACAATGAGCAGTTCTTC
CASSVTSLSSYNEQFF
>NA|TRBD1|TRBV5-1|TRBJ2-7
TGCGCCAGCAGCGATGACAGGGCGTCGCGCGAGCAGTACTTC
CASSDDRASREQYF
>NA|TRBD1|TRBV6-5|TRBJ2-7
TGTGCCAGCAGTCACGGCGAGGGGGCAGCCTACGAGCAGTACTTC
CASSHGEGAAYEQYF
>few|NA|TRBV30|TRBJ2-3
TGTGCCTGGAGTCACTATACGACAGATACGCAGTATTTT
CAWSHYTTDTQYF
>few|TRBD1|TRBV27|TRBJ1-5
TGTGCCAGCAGCTTCAGGACTGTTGGACAGGGGGATCAGCCCCAGCATTTT
CASSFRTVGQGDQPQHF
>NA|TRBD1|TRBV5-1|TRBJ1-1
TGCGCCAGCAGCTTTTCCGGACAGGGGAACACTGAAGCTTTCTTT
CASSFSGQGNTEAFF
>few|NA|TRBV29-1|TRBJ2-2
TGCAGCGTTGGAGGGGGTGGCACCGGGGAGCTGTTTTTT
CSVGGGGTGELFF
>NA|NA|TRBV18|TRBJ1-2
TGTGCCAGCTCACTCACACCGCCGGGAGGCTATGGCTACACCTTC
CASSLTPPGGYGYTF
>few|TRBD1|TRBV6-5|TRBJ1-6
TGTGCCAGCAGACGAGGGGGGACAGGATATTCACCCCTCCACTTT
CASRRGGTGYSPLHF
>few|NA|TRBV11-2|TRBJ1-2
TGTGCCAGCAGCTTGAACCCAGGCTATGGCTACACCTTC
CASSLNPGYGYTF
>NA|TRBD1|TRBV5-8|TRBJ1-4
TGTGCCAGCAGCCCGACAGGGAGTAATGAAAAACTGTTTTTT
CASSPTGSNEKLFF
>NA|NA|TRBV5-6|TRBJ1-3
TGTGCCAGCAGCTTCCCGACTCCTGGAAACACCATATATTTT
CASSFPTPGNTIYF